This entry lists 26 T cell receptor beta chains sequenced from one sample in a study of graft-versus-host responses after intestinal transplantation. TCRdb's copy holds only in-frame clones and misses some; the assay was immunoSEQ multiplex PCR. The table has about 100,000 clones, roughly 87% seen once. These TCRs are of unknown antigen specificity. The sequenced sample was unstimulated CD4+ T cells sorted from spleen or lymph node cells, obtained before transplant. Every receptor here comes from a human donor who was the organ donor for an intestinal transplant.

This clone was picked up one time. The rearrangement links TRBV5-6 to TRBJ2-5; 10 bases are shared with TRBD2. Trimming removed 0 bases from V and 2 bases from J; junction bases left unmatched: 1. The CDR3 sequence is 15 residues long. Germline CDR1 and CDR2: SGHDT and YYEEEE. The CDR3 DNA sequence: TGTGCCAGCAGCTTGGCTAGCGGGGGACAAGAGACCCAGTACTTC. As protein: CASSLASGGQETQYF.

The rearrangement joins TRBV25-1 to TRBJ2-1; D is perhaps TRBD1 or TRBD2 (5 bases each). Germline V CDR1 and CDR2: MGHDK, SYGVNS. The CDR3 is 16 residues long. Trimming removed 3 bases at V and 7 bases at J, with 19 bases between. For the CDR3, the DNA is TGTGCCAGCAGTGACCCGGGACGGTATCCTTGGAATGAGCAGTTCTTC. Translated: CASSDPGRYPWNEQFF.

The rearrangement links TRBV28 to TRBJ2-7; 8 positions match TRBD1. Trimming removed 6 bases from V and 4 bases from J; junction bases left unmatched: 8. In germline, CDR1 is MDHEN, CDR2 SYDVKM. CDR3 length: 14 residues. The CDR3 region has the DNA TGTGCCAGCAGAGGACAGGGTATCATATACGAGCAGTACTTC. It translates to CASRGQGIIYEQYF.

This chain uses TRBV11-2 with TRBJ2-7; TRBD2 aligns across 10 bases. The CDR3 extends over 15 amino acids. J gave up 6 bases and V 4 bases, and 9 bases lay outside the gene matches. In germline, CDR1 is SGHAT, CDR2 FQNNGV. The CDR3 DNA follows: TGTGCCAGCAGCTCATTAGCGGGGGGCCTCTCCGAGCAGTACTTC. As protein: CASSSLAGGLSEQYF.

V usage is TRBV6-1 and J usage is TRBJ2-7; either TRBD1 or TRBD2 may fit D (5 bases each). V gave up 7 bases and J gave up 0 bases, with 10 bases separating them. Germline assignment: CDR1 MNHNS and CDR2 SASEGT. The length of the CDR3 is 13 residues. CDR3 nucleotide sequence: TGTGCCAGCAATTCGGGACGCTCCTACGAGCAGTACTTC. As protein: CASNSGRSYEQYF.

This rearrangement joins TRBV30 to TRBJ2-7; no clear D gene. V lost 4 bases, J lost 2 bases, and 15 bases lay in between. Per germline, CDR1 GTSNPN and CDR2 SVGIG (reference sequence). CDR3 size: 14 residues. The CDR3 reads CAWNLYTGPYEQYF. The CDR3 coding sequence is TGTGCCTGGAACCTATACACCGGGCCCTACGAGCAGTACTTC.

V is TRBV28 and J is TRBJ1-2, with 9 positions matching TRBD1. Germline V gene data show CDR1 as MDHEN and CDR2 as SYDVKM. This CDR3 comprises 12 residues. V lost 11 bases and J lost 7; bases outside the gene matches: 8. CDR3 sequence (DNA): TGTGCCGGACAGGGGAAAGGGTCTGGCTACACCTTC. The encoded protein is CAGQGKGSGYTF.

The chain employs TRBV5-7 and TRBJ2-7; D unresolved. TRBV5-7 belongs to the ORF category, with a function that is uncertain. CDR3 length: 16 residues. V was clipped by 0 bases and J by 3 bases, with 16 bases between them. The CDR3: CASSLGRWQAIYEQYF. CDR3 in DNA: TGTGCCAGCAGCTTGGGCAGGTGGCAGGCTATCTACGAGCAGTACTTC.

The chain employs TRBV18 and TRBJ2-5; D remains ambiguous. The V end was cut by 0 bases, the J end by 5 bases, with 10 bases between. The germline V gene encodes CDR1 KGHSH and CDR2 LQKENI. This CDR3 is 14 amino acids long. CDR3 nucleotides: TGTGCCAGCTCACCACCGAATTACCTGGAGACCCAGTACTTC. This gives the protein CASSPPNYLETQYF.

The chain links TRBV5-1 to TRBJ2-7; D perhaps matches TRBD2 (7 bases). Trimming pared 0 bases from V and 7 bases from J, leaving 14 bases between. The CDR3 runs to 14 residues. The germline gives CDR1 SGHRS, CDR2 YFSETQ. The CDR3 protein is CASSLAGGRGEQYF. Here the CDR3 DNA reads TGCGCCAGCAGCTTGGCCGGGGGGCGAGGTGAGCAGTACTTC. The full variable domain, completed using reference TRBV5-1 and TRBJ2-7, is KAGVTQTPRYLIKTRGQQVTLSCSPISGHRSVSWYQQTPGQGLQFLFEYFSETQRNKGNFPGRFSGRQFSNSRSEMNVSTLELGDSALYLCASSLAGGRGEQYFGPGTRLTVT.

V gene TRBV10-1 combines with J gene TRBJ2-7; the match to TRBD2 covers 8 bases. The CDR3 is 15 residues long. V lost 6 bases, J lost 3 bases, and 10 bases stayed unmatched. Looked up from germline, CDR1 is WNHNN and CDR2 is SYGVQD (reference sequence). CDR3 in DNA: TGCGCCAGCAGACACCTCCAGCGGGGGAGCTACGAGCAGTACTTC. It codes for CASRHLQRGSYEQYF.

The chain uses TRBV10-2 and TRBJ1-1; TRBD1 is a possible D gene (6 bases). V lost 11 bases, J lost 4 bases, and 14 bases lay in between. The CDR3 sequence is 12 residues long. In germline, CDR1 is WSHSY, CDR2 SAAADI. CDR3 in amino acids: CAALGGGTEAFF. In DNA, the CDR3 is TGCGCCGCCTTAGGAGGGGGCACTGAAGCTTTCTTT.

The V gene is TRBV5-4, the J gene TRBJ1-1; D not resolved. Germline V CDR1 and CDR2: SGHNT, YYREEE (reference sequence). V dropped 2 bases and J dropped 3 bases, with 17 bases sitting between them. The CDR3 spans 16 residues. The CDR3 DNA is TGTGCCAGCAGCTTAGTTTATAGGAATAGGGACACTGAAGCTTTCTTT. This codes for CASSLVYRNRDTEAFF. The whole variable domain, filled in from reference TRBV5-4 and TRBJ1-1, reads ETGVTQSPTHLIKTRGQQVTLRCSSQSGHNTVSWYQQALGQGPQFIFQYYREEENGRGNFPPRFSGLQFPNYSSELNVNALELDDSALYLCASSLVYRNRDTEAFFGQGTRLTVV.

The chain joins TRBV28 to TRBJ1-2; 9 nucleotides align to TRBD1. With V trimmed by 3 bases and J by 4 bases, 9 bases remained unmatched. Germline lookup yields CDR1 MDHEN and CDR2 SYDVKM. The CDR3 runs to 16 residues. CDR3 residues: CASSLSWDRAFYGYTF. In DNA, the CDR3 is TGTGCCAGCAGTTTGAGCTGGGACAGGGCATTCTATGGCTACACCTTC.

V is TRBV5-6 and J is TRBJ1-2; D is unresolved. The CDR3 loop spans 15 amino acids. The V end was cut by 1 base, the J end by 6 bases, with 16 bases between. Germline V gene lookup returns CDR1 SGHDT and CDR2 YYEEEE. CDR3 in DNA: TGTGCCAGCAGCTTGCAAGTAAGGGCCCTACATGGCTACACCTTC. Translating it yields CASSLQVRALHGYTF.

The sample holds one count of this clone. V and J are TRBV10-3 and TRBJ1-5; D gene unclear. This CDR3 comprises 15 residues. Germline loops: CDR1 ENHRY, CDR2 SYGVKD. V dropped 3 bases and J dropped 0 bases, with 9 bases sitting between them. The CDR3 nucleotides are TGTGCCATCAGTGATGGGCAATATAGCAATCAGCCCCAGCATTTT. Protein: CAISDGQYSNQPQHF.

The rearrangement links TRBV4-1 to TRBJ2-7, with 8 bases that match TRBD1. Trimming cost V 1 base and J 7 bases; bases outside gene matches: 15. CDR1 is MGHRA and CDR2 is YSYEKL in the germline V gene. This CDR3 is 17 amino acids long. The CDR3 region is CASSQAGQGSNEREQYF. In nucleotides, the CDR3 is TGCGCCAGCAGCCAAGCCGGACAGGGCTCAAATGAGAGGGAGCAGTACTTC.

The V gene is TRBV12-5, the J gene TRBJ2-6; possibly TRBD1 for D (5 bases). V lost 5 bases and J lost 5, with 19 bases in between. The CDR3 consists of 17 residues. The germline CDR1 and CDR2 sequences are LGHNT and FRNRAP. The CDR3 spells CASGHDAGQSRANVLTF. The CDR3 bases are TGTGCTAGTGGTCACGACGCAGGACAAAGTCGGGCCAACGTCCTGACTTTC.

The V gene is TRBV19, the J gene TRBJ1-4, with D unresolved. Germline loops: CDR1 LNHDA, CDR2 SQIVND (reference sequence). Trimming removed 6 bases from V and 8 bases from J, with 10 bases in between. This CDR3 is built from 12 residues. The CDR3 bases are TGTGCCAGTAGCGGAGACATCGAAAAACTGTTTTTT. Protein product: CASSGDIEKLFF.

CDR3 loop: CASSTRDSYYEQYF. CDR3 bases: TGTGCCAGCAGTACTCGGGACTCCTACTACGAGCAGTACTTC. The chain carries TRBV6-5 and TRBJ2-7; D is possibly TRBD2 (6 bases). Per germline, CDR1 MNHEY and CDR2 SVGAGI. Trimming left V 5 bases short and J 3 bases short, with 14 bases between. This CDR3 has 14 residues.

The chain has TRBV2 and TRBJ2-7; D perhaps matches TRBD2 (6 bases). The CDR3 is made up of 12 amino acids. In germline, CDR1 is SNHLY, CDR2 FYNNEI. Trimming took off 7 bases at V and 2 bases at J, with 9 bases between the two ends. CDR3 sequence reads: CASTGETYEQYF. For the CDR3, the DNA is TGTGCCAGCACGGGAGAAACCTACGAGCAGTACTTC.

The V and J genes are TRBV6-1 and TRBJ1-4, with a weak D call TRBD1 (5 bases). This CDR3 has 15 amino acids. Per the germline V gene, CDR1 is MNHNS and CDR2 is SASEGT. V shed 2 bases and J shed 3 bases, with 10 bases lying between them. For the CDR3, the DNA is TGTGCCAGCAGTGAAAGTGGGACGGCTAATGAAAAACTGTTTTTT. Its protein product is CASSESGTANEKLFF.

The chain recombines TRBV7-2 with TRBJ1-2; D is perhaps TRBD1 (6 bases). The CDR3 has 14 residues. The germline gives CDR1 SGHTA, CDR2 FQGNSA. Trimming removed 4 bases at V and 4 bases at J, with 13 bases between. The DNA for the CDR3 is TGTGCCAGCAGCTCCACAGGGTACAGCTATGGCTACACCTTC. This sequence encodes CASSSTGYSYGYTF.

The V call is TRBV11-2, the J call TRBJ1-1; possibly TRBD1 for D (5 bases). The germline CDR1 and CDR2 sequences are SGHAT and FQNNGV. The CDR3 extends over 15 amino acids. The germline V and J ends were trimmed by 5 bases and 4 bases, with 17 bases remaining between them. CDR3 nucleotides: TGTGCCAGCAGCCTCGCCGGGGGAGGCGGCACTGAAGCTTTCTTT. This gives the protein CASSLAGGGGTEAFF.

CDR3 protein: CASSPRTGGTYEQYF. In DNA form, the CDR3 reads TGTGCCAGCAGCCCACGGACAGGGGGCACCTACGAGCAGTACTTC. The rearrangement joins TRBV7-2 to TRBJ2-7; 11 bases fit TRBD1. V was pared by 5 bases and J by 2 bases, with 5 bases of the junction left unmatched. Looked up from germline, CDR1 is SGHTA and CDR2 is FQGNSA. The CDR3 contains 15 residues.

This chain joins TRBV10-3 and TRBJ1-2, with 12 nucleotides matching TRBD1. The CDR3 covers 17 residues. Germline CDR1 ENHRY, CDR2 SYGVKD. The V and J ends lost 2 bases and 2 bases, in that order; junction bases with no gene match: 6. CDR3 in amino acids: CAISEIGTGGKNYGYTF. The CDR3 region has the DNA TGTGCCATCAGTGAGATAGGGACAGGGGGCAAGAACTATGGCTACACCTTC.